This entry describes one T cell receptor (beta chain). Its specificity is unknown. This specimen belongs to a study of T cell responses to AZD1222 COVID-19 vaccine. Study results and caveats: Seropositive AZD1222 recipients at baseline numbered only 5 or 6. Elevations in Spike-specific TCR breadth and depth followed administration of two AZD1222 doses.

This table comes from immunoSEQ multiplex PCR, and its TCRdb copy is limited to in-frame clones, with some not included. The sample includes 150,000 to 200,000 clones, more than 75% of them seen just once. V was cut by 2 bases and J by 0 bases, with 10 bases left in between. The CDR3 length is 16 residues. CDR1 and CDR2 (germline): PRHDT, FYEKMQ (reference sequence). The source material was peripheral blood, sampled on day 0 of MenACWY control vaccination. The source of this sequence is an adult in good health. The chain couples TRBV13 to TRBJ2-2; no firm D call. The CDR3 DNA is TGTGCCAGCAGCTTACGGGTGGGATCGAACACCGGGGAGCTGTTTTTT. This codes for CASSLRVGSNTGELFF.